These 18 T cell receptor beta chains originate from one sample sequenced in a study of cytomegalovirus exposure and HLA in healthy donors. The PCR contained 60 Vbeta and 13 Jbeta primers. Assay: immunoSEQ multiplex PCR; the TCRdb copy retains only in-frame clones and omits some. This repertoire shows tens of thousands of clones, 80% found once; its top ten account for roughly 5.7%. Material: PBMCs. The receptors were gathered from a male donor in good health and CMV-seronegative.

In DNA, the CDR3 is TGTGCCAGCAGTGACGCAGGGAGTGGGGGGACGGATTCACCCCTCCACTTT. Its protein product is CASSDAGSGGTDSPLHF. The chain has TRBV2 and TRBJ1-6; tentatively, D is TRBD1 (5 bases). From germline, CDR1 is SNHLY and CDR2 FYNNEI. V was trimmed by 3 bases and J by 8 bases, leaving 20 bases between them. This CDR3 comprises 17 residues. The complete variable domain, with remaining parts taken from reference TRBV2 and TRBJ1-6, reads EPEVTQTPSHQVTQMGQEVILRCVPISNHLYFYWYRQILGQKVEFLVSFYNNEISEKSEIFDDQFSVERPDGSNFTLKIRSTKLEDSAMYFCASSDAGSGGTDSPLHFGNGTRLTVT.

Concerning this clone: The germline gene is not matched at one end of the junction; a read error may be the cause. This chain uses TRBV10-3 with TRBJ2-1; 9 nucleotides line up with TRBD2. There are 14 residues in the CDR3. Looked up from germline, CDR1 is ENHRY and CDR2 is SYGVKD. CDR3 sequence reads: CAISDPSEPGLALF. The DNA of the CDR3 is TGTGCCATCAGTGACCCCTCGGAGCCGGGACTAGCTCTCTTC.

The V and J genes are TRBV9 and TRBJ2-5; 9 bases are shared with TRBD2. CDR1 SGDLS and CDR2 YYNGEE come from the germline V gene. Trimming at V came to 4 bases and at J to 1 base, leaving 5 bases not matched to a gene. The CDR3 covers 15 residues. In DNA, the CDR3 is TGTGCCAGCAGCCCAAGACTAGCGGCCCAAGAGACCCAGTACTTC. As protein: CASSPRLAAQETQYF.

The chain joins TRBV9 to TRBJ2-2, with 8 bases that match TRBD1. This CDR3 has 17 residues. Trimming at V came to 1 base and at J to 0 bases, leaving 5 bases not matched to a gene. Germline V gene data show CDR1 as SGDLS and CDR2 as YYNGEE. The CDR3 DNA reads as TGTGCCAGCAGCGTACAATTACAGGGGGCGAACACCGGGGAGCTGTTTTTT. Translation gives CASSVQLQGANTGELFF.

This clone has more than one count but fewer than ten. The chain employs TRBV18 and TRBJ2-1; TRBD2 matches 8 bases. Germline assignment: CDR1 KGHSH and CDR2 LQKENI. This CDR3 is 14 amino acids long. V shed 2 bases, J shed 7 bases, and the junction held 4 bases outside the gene matches. Here the CDR3 reads CASSPSGGGNEQFF. CDR3 sequence (DNA): TGTGCCAGCTCACCAAGCGGGGGTGGTAATGAGCAGTTCTTC.

CDR3 in DNA: TGTGCCAGCAGCTTAGCGGTGGGGCGTGGGACTGAAGCTTTCTTT. Translation: CASSLAVGRGTEAFF. The V and J genes are TRBV7-8 and TRBJ1-1; perhaps TRBD1 as D (5 bases). This CDR3 has 15 residues. CDR1 and CDR2 (germline): SGHVS, FQNEAQ. V lost 0 bases to trimming and J lost 5 bases, with 13 bases between them.

This clone was counted between two and nine times. The gene calls are TRBV7-9 and TRBJ1-1; D not certain. V was clipped by 1 base and J by 8 bases, with 14 bases between them. Germline-derived CDR1 and CDR2 are SEHNR and FQNEAQ (reference sequence). The CDR3 totals 14 residues. This CDR3 reads CASSLDASRGEAFF. CDR3 nucleotides: TGTGCCAGCAGCTTAGACGCGTCCCGCGGGGAAGCTTTCTTT.

The chain links TRBV7-2 to TRBJ1-4; D uncertain. The V end lost 5 bases, the J end lost 3 bases, and 10 bases lay between the germline ends. The CDR3 sequence is 14 residues long. CDR1 and CDR2 (germline): SGHTA, FQGNSA. The DNA of the CDR3 is TGTGCCAGCAGCGTCGGGTGGGCTAATGAAAAACTGTTTTTT. Amino acids: CASSVGWANEKLFF.

This chain connects TRBV4-3 to TRBJ2-3, with a tentative D call TRBD2 (5 bases). V lost 2 bases to trimming and J lost 1 base, with 16 bases between them. The CDR3 extends over 17 amino acids. CDR1 is LGHNA, CDR2 YSLEER, per germline. The CDR3 sequence: CASSQRTRNLGTDTQYF. The CDR3 nucleotides read TGCGCCAGCAGCCAACGGACTCGAAATCTGGGCACAGATACGCAGTATTTT.

The chain recombines TRBV11-2 with TRBJ2-7, with D perhaps TRBD1 (5 bases). V was cut by 4 bases and J by 1 base, with 14 bases left in between. This CDR3 is built from 15 residues. Germline CDR1 and CDR2: SGHAT and FQNNGV. The CDR3 DNA is TGTGCCAGCAGCTCCCCCGACAGCGCGTCCTACGAGCAGTACTTC. Translating it yields CASSSPDSASYEQYF.

V is TRBV19 and J is TRBJ2-5; D remains ambiguous. This CDR3 has 12 amino acids. The ends were cut back, 5 bases at V and 1 base at J, with 5 bases in the middle. Germline V gives CDR1 LNHDA, CDR2 SQIVND (reference sequence). The CDR3 DNA is TGTGCCAGTAGTTTTAGCCAAGAGACCCAGTACTTC. This codes for CASSFSQETQYF.

This clone was recorded once. The chain carries TRBV9 and TRBJ2-2, with TRBD2 matching 7 bases. Looked up from germline, CDR1 is SGDLS and CDR2 is YYNGEE. The CDR3 sequence is 16 residues long. J lost 1 base, V lost 0 bases, and 3 bases had no gene match. In nucleotides, the CDR3 is TGTGCCAGCAGCGTAGTTGGGGGGGGGAACACCGGGGAGCTGTTTTTT. It yields the protein CASSVVGGGNTGELFF.

In its sample, this clone was seen once. The chain couples TRBV9 to TRBJ1-1; D not certain. Trimming left V 4 bases short and J 0 bases short, with 7 bases between. This CDR3 region has 13 residues. Germline CDR1 reads SGDLS; CDR2 reads YYNGEE. The CDR3 DNA sequence: TGTGCCAGCAGCCACGACTTGAACACTGAAGCTTTCTTT. As protein: CASSHDLNTEAFF.

The V call is TRBV6-5, the J call TRBJ1-1; D possibly corresponds to TRBD1 (6 bases). The ends were cut back, 4 bases at V and 1 base at J, with 10 bases in the middle. CDR1 and CDR2 (germline): MNHEY, SVGAGI. This CDR3 has 14 residues. The CDR3 region is CASSSLTGNTEAFF. CDR3 nucleotide sequence: TGTGCCAGCAGTTCGCTGACAGGGAACACTGAAGCTTTCTTT.

This chain links TRBV5-5 with TRBJ1-2, with 9 bases that match TRBD1. CDR1 is SGHKS and CDR2 is YYEKEE in the germline V gene (reference sequence). Trimming removed 4 bases from V and 6 bases from J; junction bases left unmatched: 7. This CDR3 spans 14 amino acids. As DNA, the CDR3 is TGTGCCAGCAGCCCGGGGACAGGGAGACATGGCTACACCTTC. It encodes CASSPGTGRHGYTF.

V usage is TRBV25-1 and J usage is TRBJ1-1, with TRBD1 as a possible D gene (5 bases). Trimming pared 7 bases from V and 3 bases from J, leaving 15 bases between. The germline gives CDR1 MGHDK, CDR2 SYGVNS. The CDR3 consists of 14 residues. CDR3 in DNA: TGTGCCAGCAAATCGGGGGGATCGGACACTGAAGCTTTCTTT. Amino acid sequence: CASKSGGSDTEAFF.

This sequence joins TRBV30 and TRBJ1-1; the match to TRBD1 covers 9 bases. The V gene's germline CDR1 is GTSNPN and CDR2 SVGIG (reference sequence). The V and J ends lost 2 bases and 1 base, in that order; junction bases with no gene match: 5. The CDR3 has 15 amino acids. The CDR3 bases are TGTGCCTGGAGTAAGGGACAGGGAAAGAACACTGAAGCTTTCTTT. This codes for CAWSKGQGKNTEAFF.

This sequence joins TRBV7-9 and TRBJ1-2, with a possible D match to TRBD1 (6 bases). Trimming removed 2 bases from V and 1 base from J, with 11 bases in between. Germline V gives CDR1 SEHNR, CDR2 FQNEAQ (reference sequence). The CDR3 runs 15 residues. The CDR3: CASSLRAGVNYGYTF. The CDR3 DNA sequence: TGTGCCAGCAGCTTAAGGGCAGGGGTTAACTATGGCTACACCTTC.